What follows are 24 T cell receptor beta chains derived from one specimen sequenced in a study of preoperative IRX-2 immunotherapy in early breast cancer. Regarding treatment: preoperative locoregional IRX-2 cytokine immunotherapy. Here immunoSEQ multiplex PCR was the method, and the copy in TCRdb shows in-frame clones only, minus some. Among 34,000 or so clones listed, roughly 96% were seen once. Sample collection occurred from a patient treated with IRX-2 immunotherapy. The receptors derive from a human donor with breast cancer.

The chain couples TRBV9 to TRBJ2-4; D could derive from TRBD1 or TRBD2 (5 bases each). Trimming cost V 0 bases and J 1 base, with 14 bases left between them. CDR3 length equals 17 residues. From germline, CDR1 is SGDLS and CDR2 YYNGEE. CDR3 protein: CASSVGGGGGAKNIQYF. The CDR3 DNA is TGTGCCAGCAGCGTAGGAGGAGGTGGGGGTGCCAAAAACATTCAGTACTTC.

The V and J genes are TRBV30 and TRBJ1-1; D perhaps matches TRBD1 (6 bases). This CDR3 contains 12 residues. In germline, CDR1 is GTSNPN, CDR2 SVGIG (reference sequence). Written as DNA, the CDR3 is TGTGCTATTTCGTTAGGGGGACAAAGGGCTTTCTTT. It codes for CAISLGGQRAFF. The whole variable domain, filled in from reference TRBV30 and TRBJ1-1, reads SQTIHQWPATLVQPVGSPLSLECTVEGTSNPNLYWYRQAAGRGLQLLFYSVGIGQISSEVPQNLSASRPQDRQFILSSKKLLLSDSGFYLCAISLGGQRAFFGQGTRLTVV.

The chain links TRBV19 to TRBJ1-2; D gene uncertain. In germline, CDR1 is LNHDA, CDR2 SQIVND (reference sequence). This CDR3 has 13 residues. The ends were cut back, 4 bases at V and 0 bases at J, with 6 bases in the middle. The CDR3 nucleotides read TGTGCCAGTAGTAGACCGCCTAACTATGGCTACACCTTC. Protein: CASSRPPNYGYTF.

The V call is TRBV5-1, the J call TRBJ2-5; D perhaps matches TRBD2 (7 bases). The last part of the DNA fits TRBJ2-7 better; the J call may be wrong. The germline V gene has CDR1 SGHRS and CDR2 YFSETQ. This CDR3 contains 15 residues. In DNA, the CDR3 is TGCGCCAGCAGCCCGTCGGGCGGGGGCACCTACGAGCAGTACTTC. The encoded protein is CASSPSGGGTYEQYF.

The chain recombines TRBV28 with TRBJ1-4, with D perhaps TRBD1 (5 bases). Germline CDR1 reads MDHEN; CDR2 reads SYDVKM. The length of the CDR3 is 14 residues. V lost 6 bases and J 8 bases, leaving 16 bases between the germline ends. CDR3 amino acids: CASSSGPGGEKLFF. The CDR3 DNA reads TGTGCCAGCAGCTCAGGGCCGGGGGGGGAAAAACTGTTTTTT.

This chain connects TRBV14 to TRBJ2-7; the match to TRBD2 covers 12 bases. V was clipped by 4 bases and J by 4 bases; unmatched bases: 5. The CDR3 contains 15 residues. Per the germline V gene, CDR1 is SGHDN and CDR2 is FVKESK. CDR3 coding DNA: TGTGCCAGCAGCCTCCTAACTAGCGGGAGGTACGAGCAGTACTTC. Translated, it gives CASSLLTSGRYEQYF. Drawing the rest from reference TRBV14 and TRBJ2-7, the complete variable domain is EAGVTQFPSHSVIEKGQTVTLRCDPISGHDNLYWYRRVMGKEIKFLLHFVKESKQDESGMPNNRFLAERTGGTYSTLKVQPAELEDSGVYFCASSLLTSGRYEQYFGPGTRLTVT.

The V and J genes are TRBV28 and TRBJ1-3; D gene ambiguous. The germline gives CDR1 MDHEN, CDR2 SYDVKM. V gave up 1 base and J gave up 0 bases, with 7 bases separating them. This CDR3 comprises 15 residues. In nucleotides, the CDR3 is TGTGCCAGCAGTTTATCAGGCCGCTCTGGAAACACCATATATTTT. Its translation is CASSLSGRSGNTIYF.

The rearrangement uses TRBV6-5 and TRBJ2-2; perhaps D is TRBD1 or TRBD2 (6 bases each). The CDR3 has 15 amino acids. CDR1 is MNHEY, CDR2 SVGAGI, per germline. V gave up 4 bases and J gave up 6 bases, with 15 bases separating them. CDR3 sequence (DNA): TGTGCCAGCAGTTTCGGGCCCGGGGGCCCCGGGGAGCTGTTTTTT. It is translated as CASSFGPGGPGELFF.

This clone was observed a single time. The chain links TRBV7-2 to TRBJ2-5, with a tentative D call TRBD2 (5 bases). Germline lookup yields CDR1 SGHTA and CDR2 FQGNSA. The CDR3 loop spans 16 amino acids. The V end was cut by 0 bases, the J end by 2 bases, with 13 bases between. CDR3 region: CASSLAFAGDQETQYF. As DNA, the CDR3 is TGTGCCAGCAGCTTAGCGTTTGCCGGGGATCAAGAGACCCAGTACTTC.

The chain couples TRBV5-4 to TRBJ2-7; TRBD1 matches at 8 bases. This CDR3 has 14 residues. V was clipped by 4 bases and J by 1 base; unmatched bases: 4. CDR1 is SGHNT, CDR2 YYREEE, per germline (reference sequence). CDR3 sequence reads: CASSTRTGSYEQYF. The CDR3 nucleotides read TGTGCCAGCAGCACCCGGACAGGGTCCTACGAGCAGTACTTC.

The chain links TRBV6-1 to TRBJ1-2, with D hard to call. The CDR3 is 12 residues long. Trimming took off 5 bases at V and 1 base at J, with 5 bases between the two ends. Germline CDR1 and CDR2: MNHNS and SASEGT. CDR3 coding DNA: TGTGCCAGCAGTTCCGATAACTATGGCTACACCTTC. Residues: CASSSDNYGYTF.

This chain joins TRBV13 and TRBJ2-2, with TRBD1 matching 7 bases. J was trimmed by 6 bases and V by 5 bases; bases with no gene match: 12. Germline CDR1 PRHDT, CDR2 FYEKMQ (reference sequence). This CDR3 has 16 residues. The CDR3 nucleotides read TGTGCCAGCAGCCCGGGACAGTTCCGGTTTGCCGGGGAGCTGTTTTTT. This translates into CASSPGQFRFAGELFF.

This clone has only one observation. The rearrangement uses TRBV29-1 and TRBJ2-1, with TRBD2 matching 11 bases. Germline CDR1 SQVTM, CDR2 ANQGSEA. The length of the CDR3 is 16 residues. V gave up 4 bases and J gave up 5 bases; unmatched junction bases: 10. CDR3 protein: CSVVGASGRLDNEQFF. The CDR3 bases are TGCAGCGTTGTGGGGGCTAGCGGGAGGCTCGACAATGAGCAGTTCTTC.

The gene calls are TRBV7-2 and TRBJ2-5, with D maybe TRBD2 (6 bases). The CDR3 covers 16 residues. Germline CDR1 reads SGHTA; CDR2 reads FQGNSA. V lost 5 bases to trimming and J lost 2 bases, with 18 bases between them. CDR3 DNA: TGTGCCAGCAGCAACTTTCGGGTAGCGGTACAAGAGACCCAGTACTTC. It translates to CASSNFRVAVQETQYF.

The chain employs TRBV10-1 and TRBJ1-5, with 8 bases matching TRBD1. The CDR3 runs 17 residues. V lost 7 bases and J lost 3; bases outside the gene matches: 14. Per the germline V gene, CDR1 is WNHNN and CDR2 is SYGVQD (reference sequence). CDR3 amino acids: CASTRAPGTGINQPQHF. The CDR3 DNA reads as TGCGCCAGCACAAGGGCACCCGGGACAGGCATCAATCAGCCCCAGCATTTT.

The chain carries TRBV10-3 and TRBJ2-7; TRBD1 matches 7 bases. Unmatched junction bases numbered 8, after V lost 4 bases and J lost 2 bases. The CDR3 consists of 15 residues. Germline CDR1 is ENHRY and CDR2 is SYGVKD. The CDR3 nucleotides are TGTGCCATCAGTGGGAAACAGGGGTCCCCCTACGAGCAGTACTTC. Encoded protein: CAISGKQGSPYEQYF.

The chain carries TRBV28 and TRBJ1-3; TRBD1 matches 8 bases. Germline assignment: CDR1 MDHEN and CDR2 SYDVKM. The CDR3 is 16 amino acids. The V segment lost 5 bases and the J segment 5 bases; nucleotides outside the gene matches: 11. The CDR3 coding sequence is TGTGCCAGCAGTCTCGGACAGGGAAAAGTTAGAAACACCATATATTTT. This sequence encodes CASSLGQGKVRNTIYF.

CDR3 coding DNA: TGCGCCAGCACCTGGGGGGATCAGCCCCAGCATTTT. The encoded protein is CASTWGDQPQHF. V and J are TRBV5-1 and TRBJ1-5; tentative D call: TRBD1 (5 bases). CDR3 size: 12 residues. The germline V gene encodes CDR1 SGHRS and CDR2 YFSETQ. Trimming cost V 6 bases and J 5 bases, with 9 bases left between them.

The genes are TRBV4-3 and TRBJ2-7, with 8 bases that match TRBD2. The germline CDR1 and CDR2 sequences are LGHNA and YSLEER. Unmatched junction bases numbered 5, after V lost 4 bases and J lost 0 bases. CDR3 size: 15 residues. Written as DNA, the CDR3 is TGCGCCAGCAGCCTCTCCGGGACTAGCTCCTACGAGCAGTACTTC. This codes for CASSLSGTSSYEQYF.

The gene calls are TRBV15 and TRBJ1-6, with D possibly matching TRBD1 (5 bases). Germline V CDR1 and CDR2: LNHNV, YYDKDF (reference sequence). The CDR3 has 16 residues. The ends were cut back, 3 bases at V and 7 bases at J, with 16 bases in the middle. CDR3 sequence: CATSSVRGVGNSPLHF. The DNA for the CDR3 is TGTGCCACCAGCAGCGTTAGGGGAGTCGGGAATTCACCCCTCCACTTT.

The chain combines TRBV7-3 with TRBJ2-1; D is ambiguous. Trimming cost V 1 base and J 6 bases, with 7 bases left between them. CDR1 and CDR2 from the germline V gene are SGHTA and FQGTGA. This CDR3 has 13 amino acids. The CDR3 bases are TGTGCCAGCAGCTTAAGGCAGAGCAATGAGCAGTTCTTC. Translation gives CASSLRQSNEQFF. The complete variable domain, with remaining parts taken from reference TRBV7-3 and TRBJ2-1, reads GAGVSQTPSNKVTEKGKYVELRCDPISGHTALYWYRQSLGQGPEFLIYFQGTGAADDSGLPNDRFFAVRPEGSVSTLKIQRTERGDSAVYLCASSLRQSNEQFFGPGTRLTVL.

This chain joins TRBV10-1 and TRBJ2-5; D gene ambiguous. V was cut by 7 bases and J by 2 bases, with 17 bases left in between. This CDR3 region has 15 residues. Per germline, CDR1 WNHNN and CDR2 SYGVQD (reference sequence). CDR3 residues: CASKNPEKTQETQYF. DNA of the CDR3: TGCGCCAGCAAGAATCCGGAGAAAACTCAAGAGACCCAGTACTTC.

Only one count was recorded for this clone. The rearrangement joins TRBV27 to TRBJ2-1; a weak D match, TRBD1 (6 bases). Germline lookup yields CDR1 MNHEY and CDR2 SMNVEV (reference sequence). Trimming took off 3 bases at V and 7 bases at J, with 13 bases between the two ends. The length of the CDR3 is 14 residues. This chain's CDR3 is CASSFAPQGNEQFF. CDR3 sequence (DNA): TGTGCCAGCAGTTTCGCTCCCCAGGGGAATGAGCAGTTCTTC.

The CDR3 sequence: CASSFRTSGLASTDTQYF. The CDR3 DNA reads TGCGCCAGCAGCTTCCGGACTAGCGGGCTAGCTAGCACAGATACGCAGTATTTT. The chain recombines TRBV5-1 with TRBJ2-3; 11 bases agree with TRBD2. V dropped 2 bases and J dropped 0; count of bases not matched to a gene: 8. This CDR3 has 18 residues. Germline V CDR1 and CDR2: SGHRS, YFSETQ.